This T cell receptor beta chain was identified in a study of T cells expressing NK-cell markers. Study details: Most of the eight sequenced donors were HCMV-seropositive; one was seronegative.

TCRdb reprocessed the 5' RACE reads and reports one entry per CDR3 protein, with no DNA. The listing contains about 460,000 distinct CDR3 sequences. There are 14 residues in the CDR3. Per germline, CDR1 LGHNT and CDR2 FRNRAP. The sequencing input was blood T cells: a sorted CD56 or NKG2C T cell subset, CD4+ or CD8+ T cells, or bulk PBMC T cells (not recorded which). The rearrangement joins TRBV12-5 to TRBJ1-1. This clonotype originated in a woman aged 50 to 60 in good health. The CDR3 region is CASGLEGGNTEAFF.